Listed below are T cell receptor beta chains from one sample, sequenced in a study of blood T cell repertoires in COVID-19. Profiling relied on immunoSEQ multiplex PCR, and the TCRdb table lists in-frame clones only, not all of them. The sample has 300,000 to 350,000 clones, 88% seen once; the top ten hold just over 1%. The sample comprised PBMCs or T cells enriched from blood (not recorded which). Receptors were obtained from a woman aged 25 to 39 who had been exposed to COVID-19. Each CDR3 is given with its conserved first and last residue. Size tells how often a clone was seen (once, few, many) or the class of an expanded clone, and some rows leave it out.

clone size	V gene	J gene	CDR3 protein
NA	TRBV30	TRBJ2-6	CALDPYFSAPGANVLTF
NA	TRBV28	TRBJ2-4	CASSSPGQLAKNIQYF
NA	TRBV19	TRBJ2-2	CASSASGRSGGELFF
NA	TRBV9	TRBJ2-4	CASSGGQAIQNIQYF
NA	TRBV18	TRBJ2-5	CASSPGGQETQYF
NA	TRBV25-1	TRBJ2-5	CASSDLAELQETQYF
NA	TRBV9	TRBJ1-5	CASSSGLVGNQPQHF
NA	TRBV19	TRBJ2-7	CASSIDPRQGAGEQYF
NA	TRBV5-6	TRBJ1-2	CASSHWTGGGYTF
NA	TRBV9	TRBJ2-7	CASSVGTSGSSYEQYF
NA	TRBV3-1/TRBV3-2	TRBJ2-3	CASSHGARDRAKDTQYF
NA	TRBV11-2	TRBJ2-3	CASSYTSTDTQYF
once	TRBV18	TRBJ1-2	CASSPPAENYGYTF
NA	TRBV30	TRBJ1-1	CAWSVLGTEAFF
NA	TRBV6-5	TRBJ1-2	CASRGQGAGNYGYTF
NA	TRBV4-1	TRBJ2-1	CASSQDGASGISYNEQFF
NA	TRBV3-1/TRBV3-2	TRBJ1-4	CASALSGYGAEKLFF
few	TRBV29-1	TRBJ2-7	CSVGGTATSGTYEQYF
NA	TRBV3-1/TRBV3-2	TRBJ1-5	CASSPGGRSNQPQHF
NA	TRBV10-3	TRBJ2-3	CAISEPDGRAEDTQYF
NA	TRBV5-8	TRBJ1-2	CASSSQVRLGYTF
NA	TRBV7-3	TRBJ2-3	CASSLSGRAGDTQYF
NA	TRBV7-9	TRBJ1-1	CASSSVDIIRQGASQAFF
NA	TRBV19	TRBJ1-5	CASSREVFRSNQPQHF
NA	TRBV6-1	TRBJ1-2	CASSENPRVRYGYTF
NA	TRBV7-9	TRBJ2-1	CASSLAVTSGEQFF
NA	TRBV6-6	TRBJ1-4	CASSSGLGTKKLFF
NA	TRBV9	TRBJ1-4	CASSQRDRGNEKLFF
NA	TRBV14	TRBJ1-2	CASSRTGWLGGYTF
NA	TRBV19	TRBJ1-2	CASSIYSPRLDYGYTF
NA	TRBV27	TRBJ2-7	CASSLVWGGGYEQYF
NA	TRBV6-4	TRBJ2-5	CASRTSGRETQYF
NA	TRBV5-1	TRBJ1-3	CASSFGMSREAGNTIYF
NA	TRBV11-3	TRBJ2-7	CASSPRTARYEQYF
NA	TRBV3-1/TRBV3-2	TRBJ1-6	CASSHGTGGGSPLHF
NA	TRBV19	TRBJ2-6	CASSRFGQTVDSGANVLTF
NA	TRBV2	TRBJ1-1	CASSQEGRRNTEAFF